This TCR beta chain appears in the sequencing data of a study of T-cell memory formation after mild COVID-19. About the research overall: Across donors, TCR clusters were largely donor specific. Broader study findings: In pre-infection memory, a portion of responding clones appeared, which suggested that cross-reactive memory joined.

In TCRdb, the 5' RACE reads were re-called with MiXCR into one record per CDR3 protein. The sample lists more than 150,000 distinct CDR3 sequences; over 20% were seen once. V was shortened by 2 bases and J by 2 bases, with 13 bases between the two germline ends. This CDR3 comprises 15 residues. Germline V gene lookup returns CDR1 LGHNA and CDR2 YSLEER. This clonotype was found a few times. Its antigen remains unidentified. This clonotype was obtained from an adult woman who had mild COVID-19 (a few samples of this study predate the infection). Cell type and time point are not known. The genes are TRBV4-3 and TRBJ2-7; the D gene could be TRBD1 or TRBD2 (5 bases each). Sample: PBMCs or a T cell subset sorted from them (not recorded which). The CDR3 DNA sequence: TGCGCCAGCAGCCAACTCGGGACGCCGGCCTACGAGCAGTACTTC. It yields the protein CASSQLGTPAYEQYF.